This T cell receptor (beta chain) was identified during a study of shared T cell receptors in the human thymus. Germline V gene sequence: CDR1 SGHNT, CDR2 YYREEE (reference sequence). Trimming cost V 4 bases and J 7 bases; bases outside gene matches: 10. CDR3 length equals 14 residues. Sequencing used immunoSEQ multiplex PCR; TCRdb keeps in-frame clones, though not all of them. The sample has 700,000 to 750,000 clones, approximately 85% seen once. This sample was shared with a second study, whose subject was human thymus T cells. In that study: Those donating were healthy Finnish infants in corrective surgery for congenital heart defects. During corrective heart surgery, resections were taken, and the thymus tissue came from them. Thymic and blood repertoires seemed to show skewed V and J gene use. Reports from related research described highly overlapping thymic repertoires among unrelated individuals.

The chain employs TRBV5-4 and TRBJ1-2; 7 bases are a match to TRBD1. This TCR came from a girl in the first two years of life with a congenital heart defect. The sequenced sample was thymocytes. CDR3 coding DNA: TGTGCCAGCAGCCCCGGGACAGCAGGAGGTGGCTACACCTTC. Translation: CASSPGTAGGGYTF.